The 27 T cell receptor beta chains reported below all come from one sample, sequenced in a study of blood T cells in healthy people across ages. With a J-beta primer mix and a sample-barcoded 5' primer, a second PCR ran about 7 to 12 cycles. TCRdb called the 5' RACE reads again in MiXCR, with one record for every CDR3 protein. Here the sample spans about 1,800,000 distinct CDR3 sequences, approximately 30% being singletons. Specimen: blood. The receptor source for this set is a woman aged 25 to 39 in good health.

The chain employs TRBV12-3 or TRBV12-4 and TRBJ1-5; D may be TRBD1 (6 bases). Trimming took 6 bases from V and 1 from J, leaving 16 bases between them. The CDR3 spans 16 residues. The chain's CDR3 is CASSFRGIGSNQPQHF. CDR3 DNA: TGTGCCAGCAGCTTCAGGGGCATAGGAAGCAATCAGCCCCAGCATTTT.

V gene TRBV7-9 combines with J gene TRBJ1-5, with D perhaps TRBD1 (6 bases). This CDR3 comprises 18 residues. The germline V gene encodes CDR1 SEHNR and CDR2 FQNEAQ (reference sequence). With 3 bases removed from V and 0 bases from J, the gap between germline ends came to 18 bases. DNA for the CDR3: TGTGCCAGCAGCTTCTCTCCGGGACACCGATATAGCAATCAGCCCCAGCATTTT. Protein sequence: CASSFSPGHRYSNQPQHF.

The chain carries TRBV20-1 and TRBJ1-1; TRBD1 aligns across 8 bases. The CDR3 spans 15 residues. Germline lookup yields CDR1 DFQATT and CDR2 SNEGSKA (reference sequence). Losses at the gene ends were 1 base for V and 3 bases for J; bases not matched to a gene: 7. The CDR3 nucleotides read TGCAGTGCTAGAGGCTTGGACAGGGAGGACACTGAAGCTTTCTTT. Protein product: CSARGLDREDTEAFF.

This sequence joins TRBV11-2 and TRBJ2-5, with D perhaps TRBD2 (7 bases). CDR3 length: 14 amino acids. Per the germline V gene, CDR1 is SGHAT and CDR2 is FQNNGV. With 5 bases removed from V and 1 base from J, the gap between germline ends came to 11 bases. The CDR3 sequence is CASSHGGRQETQYF. The CDR3 DNA reads TGTGCCAGCAGCCACGGGGGGCGCCAAGAGACCCAGTACTTC. The full variable domain, with the rest looked up from reference TRBV11-2 and TRBJ2-5, is EAGVAQSPRYKIIEKRQSVAFWCNPISGHATLYWYQQILGQGPKLLIQFQNNGVVDDSQLPKDRFSAERLKGVDSTLKIQPAKLEDSAVYLCASSHGGRQETQYFGPGTRLLVL.

The genes are TRBV10-3 and TRBJ1-2; D possibly corresponds to TRBD1 (6 bases). Germline V gene lookup returns CDR1 ENHRY and CDR2 SYGVKD. Trimming cost V 2 bases and J 6 bases, with 16 bases left between them. This CDR3 is 15 amino acids long. The CDR3 loop reads CAISEGIGGADGYTF. CDR3 in DNA: TGTGCCATCAGTGAGGGGATTGGGGGCGCGGATGGCTACACCTTC.

This clonotype showed up just a few times. This chain connects TRBV20-1 to TRBJ2-1; 8 nucleotides agree with TRBD2. The CDR3 runs 15 residues. Germline V lookup: CDR1 DFQATT, CDR2 SNEGSKA (reference sequence). Trimming cost V 6 bases and J 6 bases; bases outside gene matches: 13. CDR3 nucleotides: TGCAGTGCGCCACAAGCGGGAGCAGGGTTCAATGAGCAGTTCTTC. Translated, it gives CSAPQAGAGFNEQFF.

DNA for the CDR3: TGCGCCAGCAGCTTGACTCCCGGGCTCGGGGCCAACGTCCTGACTTTC. It codes for CASSLTPGLGANVLTF. The chain recombines TRBV5-1 with TRBJ2-6; no reliable D call. The V end was cut by 1 base, the J end by 4 bases, with 12 bases between. From germline, CDR1 is SGHRS and CDR2 YFSETQ. This CDR3 is 16 amino acids long.

This clonotype turned up a few times. This clone may be a read error of a much larger clone one base away. V gene TRBV6-4 combines with J gene TRBJ2-1; 9 nucleotides line up with TRBD1. The DNA end is more similar to TRBJ2-7, so the J call may be wrong. In germline, CDR1 is MRHNA, CDR2 SNTAGT. There are 15 residues in the CDR3. CDR3 region: CASSKDRGTGNEQYF. CDR3 coding DNA: TGTGCCAGCAGTAAGGACAGGGGCACCGGCAATGAGCAGTACTTC.

In its sample, this clonotype was seen a few times. The chain uses TRBV20-1 and TRBJ2-7, with D possibly matching TRBD2 (6 bases). V lost 3 bases and J 2 bases, leaving 17 bases between the germline ends. Per germline, CDR1 DFQATT and CDR2 SNEGSKA (reference sequence). The CDR3 runs 15 residues. In DNA form, the CDR3 reads TGCAGTGCTAGGGGCATGGGGGGTTACACCTACGAGCAGTACTTC. Protein product: CSARGMGGYTYEQYF.

This clonotype has a count of ten or more. The rearrangement joins TRBV9 to TRBJ1-5, with no clear D. The CDR3 loop spans 14 amino acids. Germline values: CDR1 SGDLS, CDR2 YYNGEE. V was clipped by 0 bases and J by 2 bases, with 6 bases between them. The CDR3 nucleotides read TGTGCCAGCAGCGTAGGGTCTGGCAATCAGCCCCAGCATTTT. Its translation: CASSVGSGNQPQHF.

The chain employs TRBV19 and TRBJ2-6; 7 positions agree with TRBD2. This CDR3 has 16 amino acids. V lost 7 bases, J lost 0 bases, and 6 bases stayed unmatched. CDR1 is LNHDA and CDR2 is SQIVND in the germline V gene (reference sequence). The CDR3 DNA reads as TGTGCCAGTACCCCCGGGGGGTACTCTGGGGCCAACGTCCTGACTTTC. Its protein is CASTPGGYSGANVLTF.

This clonotype was recorded at least ten times. This chain links TRBV7-2 with TRBJ2-7, with 15 bases aligning to TRBD2. Germline CDR1 and CDR2: SGHTA and FQGNSA. V was pared by 1 base and J by 5 bases, with 3 bases of the junction left unmatched. This CDR3 is built from 16 residues. CDR3 nucleotide sequence: TGTGCCAGCAGCTTAGACCGGACTAGCGGGAGGGACGAGCAGTACTTC. Its protein product is CASSLDRTSGRDEQYF.

This clonotype was counted only a few times. The chain has TRBV20-1 and TRBJ2-3; the match to TRBD2 covers 10 bases. Germline trimming cut 8 bases from V and 3 bases from J; bases unmatched to any gene: 11. Germline loops: CDR1 DFQATT, CDR2 SNEGSKA (reference sequence). The CDR3 runs 15 residues. CDR3 sequence reads: CSSTLAGVVTDTQYF. CDR3 in DNA: TGCAGTTCAACTCTAGCGGGAGTGGTGACAGATACGCAGTATTTT.

This clonotype has a single count. V is TRBV7-9 and J is TRBJ1-1; tentatively, D is TRBD1 (5 bases). This CDR3 region has 15 residues. The germline CDR1 and CDR2 sequences are SEHNR and FQNEAQ (reference sequence). V lost 5 bases, J lost 4 bases, and 17 bases lay in between. The CDR3 nucleotides are TGTGCCAGCAGCCCGCTCAGGGAATTGAGCACTGAAGCTTTCTTT. Its translation is CASSPLRELSTEAFF. The whole variable domain, filled in from reference TRBV7-9 and TRBJ1-1, reads DTGVSQNPRHKITKRGQNVTFRCDPISEHNRLYWYRQTLGQGPEFLTYFQNEAQLEKSRLLSDRFSAERPKGSFSTLEIQRTEQGDSAMYLCASSPLRELSTEAFFGQGTRLTVV.

The chain links TRBV12-3 or TRBV12-4 to TRBJ2-3; a weak D match, TRBD2 (6 bases). This CDR3 region has 14 residues. The germline V and J ends were trimmed by 4 bases and 7 bases, with 15 bases remaining between them. The CDR3 coding sequence is TGTGCCAGCAGTTCGGGCGGGAAGGGTAATACGCAGTATTTT. This gives the protein CASSSGGKGNTQYF.

This clonotype was observed once. This sequence may be a read error, since a much larger clone differs from it by one base. The chain combines TRBV7-2 with TRBJ2-3, with 8 nucleotides matching TRBD1. This CDR3 has 16 amino acids. Trimming took 0 bases from V and 5 from J; bases not matched to a gene: 7. Germline loops: CDR1 SGHTA, CDR2 FQGNSA. The CDR3 DNA is TGTGCCAGCAGCTTAGCAGGGCCAGGGGGCGTAGATACGCAGTATTTT. Protein sequence: CASSLAGPGGVDTQYF.

The table lists this clonotype with a few counts. V and J are TRBV2 and TRBJ2-7; no clear D gene. The germline V gene has CDR1 SNHLY and CDR2 FYNNEI. The CDR3 extends over 16 amino acids. Trimming pared 0 bases from V and 0 bases from J, leaving 12 bases between. CDR3 region: CASSEARQSNSYEQYF. DNA for the CDR3: TGTGCCAGCAGTGAAGCTCGGCAGTCAAACTCCTACGAGCAGTACTTC.

The chain combines TRBV6-5 with TRBJ2-2; 7 nucleotides line up with TRBD2. CDR3 length: 14 amino acids. The germline CDR1 and CDR2 sequences are MNHEY and SVGAGI. Losses at the gene ends were 8 bases for V and 1 base for J; bases not matched to a gene: 4. In DNA, the CDR3 is TGTGCCAGCTCGGGCGGGGGGAACACCGGGGAGCTGTTTTTT. This translates into CASSGGGNTGELFF.

The CDR3 nucleotides read TGTGCCAGCAGTTTAACACAGGGGGCGTATGGGGCCAACGTCCTGACTTTC. Its protein product is CASSLTQGAYGANVLTF. V and J are TRBV27 and TRBJ2-6, with TRBD1 matching over 9 bases. The J segment lost 3 bases and the V segment lost 2 bases, leaving 5 bases of the junction unmatched. CDR1 is MNHEY and CDR2 is SMNVEV in the germline V gene (reference sequence). The CDR3 sequence is 17 residues long. Full variable domain (rest looked up from reference TRBV27 and TRBJ2-6): EAQVTQNPRYLITVTGKKLTVTCSQNMNHEYMSWYRQDPGLGLRQIYYSMNVEVTDKGDVPEGYKVSRKEKRNFPLILESPSPNQTSLYFCASSLTQGAYGANVLTFGAGSRLTVL.

The chain has TRBV20-1 and TRBJ2-3; D not certain. V gave up 3 bases and J gave up 3 bases, with 7 bases separating them. In germline, CDR1 is DFQATT, CDR2 SNEGSKA (reference sequence). CDR3 length equals 12 residues. The CDR3 here is CSARPMTDTQYF. In DNA, the CDR3 is TGCAGTGCTAGGCCTATGACAGATACGCAGTATTTT.

This clonotype appeared a few times. The chain recombines TRBV5-1 with TRBJ2-1; D might be TRBD2 (6 bases). V lost 2 bases to trimming and J lost 1 base, with 13 bases between them. In germline, CDR1 is SGHRS, CDR2 YFSETQ. The CDR3 has 16 amino acids. CDR3 bases: TGCGCCAGCAGCTTTTACGGGGGTGGATCCTACAATGAGCAGTTCTTC. It codes for CASSFYGGGSYNEQFF.

This clonotype was seen many times. CDR3 DNA sequence: TGCGCCAGCAACAGCCAGGGACCTACCTACGAGCAGTACTTC. It is translated as CASNSQGPTYEQYF. The rearrangement links TRBV10-2 to TRBJ2-7; D might be TRBD1 or TRBD2, each matching 5 bases. V was clipped by 7 bases and J by 2 bases, with 15 bases between them. Germline V gives CDR1 WSHSY, CDR2 SAAADI. The CDR3 totals 14 residues.

The rearrangement uses TRBV7-9 and TRBJ2-1; TRBD1 agrees at 10 bases. The CDR3 has 13 amino acids. The V gene end was trimmed by 6 bases and the J gene end by 8 bases; junction bases not matched to a gene: 4. Germline V gives CDR1 SEHNR, CDR2 FQNEAQ (reference sequence). The CDR3 loop is CASRVGQGDEQFF. The CDR3 nucleotides read TGTGCCAGCAGAGTCGGACAGGGGGATGAGCAGTTCTTC. The full variable domain, its missing parts supplied by reference TRBV7-9 and TRBJ2-1, is DTGVSQNPRHKITKRGQNVTFRCDPISEHNRLYWYRQTLGQGPEFLTYFQNEAQLEKSRLLSDRFSAERPKGSFSTLEIQRTEQGDSAMYLCASRVGQGDEQFFGPGTRLTVL.

This clonotype was detected a few times. The chain carries TRBV9 and TRBJ1-3; no clear D gene. The CDR3 has 17 amino acids. Germline loops: CDR1 SGDLS, CDR2 YYNGEE. Between the trimmed V and J ends, which lost 3 bases and 0 bases, there was a span of 16 bases. DNA of the CDR3: TGTGCCAGCAGCGCACCTATGATCGGGAGCTCTGGAAACACCATATATTTT. It yields the protein CASSAPMIGSSGNTIYF.

This clonotype was seen a few times. J is TRBJ2-1 and V is TRBV20-1; 9 bases are a match to TRBD2. Per germline, CDR1 DFQATT and CDR2 SNEGSKA (reference sequence). The CDR3 length is 13 residues. Trimming took 6 bases from V and 7 from J; bases not matched to a gene: 7. The CDR3 bases are TGCAGTGCGGAATCGAGCGGGAGGAATGAGCAGTTCTTC. This codes for CSAESSGRNEQFF.

This clonotype was detected a few times. The rearrangement links TRBV6-5 to TRBJ2-1, with 10 nucleotides matching TRBD2. The CDR3 loop spans 16 amino acids. Looked up from germline, CDR1 is MNHEY and CDR2 is SVGAGI. With 2 bases clipped from V and 6 bases from J, the junction kept 7 bases outside the gene matches. CDR3 in DNA: TGTGCCAGCAGTTACGAAACTAGCGGGAATATCAATGAGCAGTTCTTC. Its translation is CASSYETSGNINEQFF.

The gene calls are TRBV7-9 and TRBJ2-3; maybe TRBD2 (6 bases). V lost 5 bases to trimming and J lost 4 bases, with 13 bases between them. Germline CDR1 reads SEHNR; CDR2 reads FQNEAQ (reference sequence). CDR3 length: 14 amino acids. The CDR3 spells CASSPWGGADTQYF. In DNA form, the CDR3 reads TGTGCCAGCAGCCCTTGGGGAGGCGCAGATACGCAGTATTTT.